A selection of T cell receptor beta chains follows, all from one sample in a study of T cells in severe cutaneous drug reactions. Reprocessing the multiplex PCR reads, TCRdb reports a single entry for every CDR3 protein and omits DNA. This table holds more than 6,500 distinct CDR3 sequences. The sample comprised cells from a skin blister. All receptors derive from a human donor with a severe cutaneous adverse drug reaction. The CDR3 runs from the conserved cysteine through the conserved F or W. Some rows have no size entry. The others give once, few or many, or a class for an expanded clone.

clone_size	j_call	v_call	cdr3_aa
medium-sized	TRBJ2-5	TRBV6-2/TRBV6-3	CASIPAQPGSFQETQYF
NA	TRBJ2-4	TRBV28	CATLAKNIQYF
NA	TRBJ2-1	TRBV5-8	CASTLGSGRDLFPYNEQFF
NA	TRBJ2-1	TRBV5-4	CASSLVDHNEQFF
NA	TRBJ1-1	TRBV3-1	CASSQVGRTMNTEAFF
NA	TRBJ1-2	TRBV20-1	CSPSGGSFPYGYTF
NA	TRBJ1-2	TRBV12-3/TRBV12-4	CASSLFPKGNGYTF
NA	TRBJ2-7	TRBV7-8	CASSLVAGGPGQYF
NA	TRBJ2-7	TRBV2	CASSEAPPRGPNYEQYF
NA	TRBJ2-1	TRBV28	CASSFLSGIYNEQFF
NA	TRBJ2-5	TRBV29-1	CSAFGDRVNQETQYF
medium-sized	TRBJ2-3	TRBV7-6	CASSLWTSGSLDTQYF
NA	TRBJ1-1	TRBV12-3/TRBV12-4	CASSLPGTSTEAFF
NA	TRBJ2-7	TRBV28	CASSLDRERISSYEQYF
NA	TRBJ2-1	TRBV27	CASSLRGQGAYEQFF
NA	TRBJ1-1	TRBV29-1	CSVDGGRVTEAFF
NA	TRBJ2-7	TRBV27	CASSGFLEPEQYF
NA	TRBJ2-2	TRBV27	CASGDQGAAGELFF
NA	TRBJ1-1	TRBV5-4	CASSLDPGRNTEAFF
NA	TRBJ2-3	TRBV10-2	CASHGGNSDTQYF
NA	TRBJ2-1	TRBV12-5	CASGLPPGFGNEQFF
NA	TRBJ2-2	TRBV6-5	CASSGQHNTGELFF
medium-sized	TRBJ2-5	TRBV30	CAWRGPYELEQETQYF